These 22 T cell receptor beta chains were sequenced from one sample in a study of radiation and T cells in renal cell carcinoma. Profiled with immunoSEQ multiplex PCR; TCRdb holds only in-frame clones, not every one. Altogether more than 95,000 clones are present, around 80% being singletons, with the ten largest covering less than 3.5%. Regarding time point: baseline pretreatment blood. As to treatment: 15 Gy SBRT to primary tumor, nephrectomy 4 weeks later. Sequenced here: blood, sampled from a patient whose treatment included radiotherapy and nephrectomy. The source is a woman in her sixties with renal cell carcinoma.

The rearrangement uses TRBV7-2 and TRBJ1-2; tentatively, D is TRBD1 (5 bases). Trimming pared 0 bases from V and 5 bases from J, leaving 10 bases between. The germline V gene encodes CDR1 SGHTA and CDR2 FQGNSA. The CDR3 runs 14 residues. In DNA form, the CDR3 reads TGTGCCAGCAGCTTAGCGGGGGGTTCATATGGCTACACCTTC. Translating gives CASSLAGGSYGYTF. The whole variable domain, remainder taken from reference TRBV7-2 and TRBJ1-2, is GAGVSQSPSNKVTEKGKDVELRCDPISGHTALYWYRQSLGQGLEFLIYFQGNSAPDKSGLPSDRFSAERTGGSVSTLTIQRTQQEDSAVYLCASSLAGGSYGYTFGSGTRLTVV.

This clone has only one observation. The rearrangement uses TRBV7-9 and TRBJ2-1; D perhaps matches TRBD2 (5 bases). This CDR3 is built from 15 residues. Germline CDR1 reads SEHNR; CDR2 reads FQNEAQ (reference sequence). V was clipped by 6 bases and J by 4 bases, with 16 bases between them. This CDR3 reads CASRGFGVAYNEQFF. In DNA, the CDR3 is TGTGCCAGCAGGGGATTCGGGGTAGCTTACAATGAGCAGTTCTTC.

The rearrangement uses TRBV19 and TRBJ2-1, with TRBD2 identical over 10 bases. CDR1 and CDR2 from the germline V gene are LNHDA and SQIVND (reference sequence). The CDR3 totals 21 residues. Losses at the gene ends were 4 bases for V and 4 bases for J; bases not matched to a gene: 22. This chain's CDR3 is CASSTPFGGSITSGAYNEQFF. The CDR3 coding sequence is TGTGCCAGTAGTACCCCCTTCGGGGGCTCGATAACTAGCGGGGCTTACAATGAGCAGTTCTTC.

The rearrangement links TRBV29-1 to TRBJ1-4, with a weak D call TRBD1 (5 bases). There are 14 residues in the CDR3. Germline V gives CDR1 SQVTM, CDR2 ANQGSEA. With 6 bases removed from V and 8 bases from J, the gap between germline ends came to 19 bases. The CDR3 region is CSVVQGWGGEKLFF. CDR3 DNA sequence: TGCAGCGTGGTTCAGGGATGGGGAGGGGAAAAACTGTTTTTT.

The V call is TRBV18, the J call TRBJ2-1; 8 nucleotides line up with TRBD2. Germline V gene data show CDR1 as KGHSH and CDR2 as LQKENI. Losses at the gene ends were 2 bases for V and 2 bases for J; bases not matched to a gene: 5. The CDR3 is made up of 16 amino acids. The CDR3 nucleotides read TGTGCCAGCTCACCATCGCGGGGGGCACCCTACAATGAGCAGTTCTTC. This translates into CASSPSRGAPYNEQFF.

This clone was counted only a few times. The DNA of the CDR3 is TGTGCCAGCAGCTTTGGACTAGCGGGGGGGCAGTTGCATGAGCAGTTCTTC. This codes for CASSFGLAGGQLHEQFF. The chain recombines TRBV5-4 with TRBJ2-1, with 15 bases matching TRBD2. Looked up from germline, CDR1 is SGHNT and CDR2 is YYREEE (reference sequence). Losses at the gene ends were 2 bases for V and 8 bases for J; bases not matched to a gene: 8. The CDR3 consists of 17 residues.

The gene calls are TRBV5-1 and TRBJ2-1, with 14 nucleotides matching TRBD2. The V gene's germline CDR1 is SGHRS and CDR2 YFSETQ. This CDR3 is built from 17 residues. V was pared by 2 bases and J by 5 bases, with 6 bases of the junction left unmatched. The CDR3 loop reads CASSFGLAGGPHNEQFF. The CDR3 bases are TGCGCCAGCAGCTTCGGACTAGCGGGGGGCCCGCACAATGAGCAGTTCTTC.

This chain joins TRBV28 and TRBJ2-1; D is uncertain. The CDR3 covers 16 residues. Germline assignment: CDR1 MDHEN and CDR2 SYDVKM. V lost 7 bases and J 1 base, leaving 17 bases between the germline ends. The CDR3 DNA reads as TGTGCCAGCACAAGACTTGCTCCCCTTTCCTACAATGAGCAGTTCTTC. Residues: CASTRLAPLSYNEQFF.

The chain carries TRBV5-6 and TRBJ2-5, with TRBD1 identical over 7 bases. The V and J ends lost 1 base and 5 bases, in that order; junction bases with no gene match: 5. The CDR3 consists of 14 residues. Germline assignment: CDR1 SGHDT and CDR2 YYEEEE. The DNA of the CDR3 is TGTGCCAGCAGCTTGAAGGGGGCAGGGGAGACCCAGTACTTC. This codes for CASSLKGAGETQYF.

The chain links TRBV28 to TRBJ2-7; D is unclear. The CDR3 is made up of 13 amino acids. CDR1 and CDR2 from the germline V gene are MDHEN and SYDVKM. The V end lost 6 bases, the J end lost 1 base, and 10 bases lay between the germline ends. The DNA for the CDR3 is TGTGCCAGCAGCTTGACCTTATCCTACGAGCAGTACTTC. As protein: CASSLTLSYEQYF.

The chain recombines TRBV10-1 with TRBJ1-1; D uncertain. This CDR3 has 14 residues. Germline V gene data show CDR1 as WNHNN and CDR2 as SYGVQD (reference sequence). Trimming stripped 0 bases from V and 0 bases from J, with 5 bases between. CDR3 in amino acids: CASSESRVNTEAFF. CDR3 sequence (DNA): TGCGCCAGCAGTGAGTCAAGGGTGAACACTGAAGCTTTCTTT.

The chain joins TRBV15 to TRBJ1-2, with no clear D. CDR1 is LNHNV and CDR2 is YYDKDF in the germline V gene (reference sequence). CDR3 size: 18 residues. V gave up 1 base and J gave up 4 bases, with 22 bases separating them. The CDR3 region is CATSRVPFGEGPFYGYTF. CDR3 DNA sequence: TGTGCCACCAGCAGAGTCCCGTTTGGGGAGGGCCCCTTCTATGGCTACACCTTC. The full variable domain, its missing parts supplied by reference TRBV15 and TRBJ1-2, is DAMVIQNPRYQVTQFGKPVTLSCSQTLNHNVMYWYQQKSSQAPKLLFHYYDKDFNNEADTPDNFQSRRPNTSFCFLDIRSPGLGDTAMYLCATSRVPFGEGPFYGYTFGSGTRLTVV.

V usage is TRBV9 and J usage is TRBJ1-6; D gene unclear. V was clipped by 0 bases and J by 9 bases, with 10 bases between them. CDR1 and CDR2 (germline): SGDLS, YYNGEE. This CDR3 is built from 14 residues. The CDR3, as DNA: TGTGCCAGCAGCGTAGCCAAATACGCTTCACCCCTCCACTTT. Protein: CASSVAKYASPLHF.

This clone has just one count. V usage is TRBV28 and J usage is TRBJ1-1, with a weak D call TRBD1 (6 bases). Trimming stripped 11 bases from V and 1 base from J, with 20 bases between. This CDR3 region has 15 residues. Germline CDR1 is MDHEN and CDR2 is SYDVKM. CDR3 residues: CAPGGVDRTNTEAFF. In nucleotides, the CDR3 is TGTGCCCCCGGGGGGGTCGACAGGACGAACACTGAAGCTTTCTTT.

The chain couples TRBV28 to TRBJ2-4; D not resolved. CDR1 and CDR2 from the germline V gene are MDHEN and SYDVKM. The CDR3 covers 17 residues. Trimming cost V 5 bases and J 0 bases, with 17 bases left between them. The CDR3 region has the DNA TGTGCCAGCAGTGCGGTCGACGGATCCCTAGCCAAAAACATTCAGTACTTC. Amino acids: CASSAVDGSLAKNIQYF. The whole variable domain, filled in from reference TRBV28 and TRBJ2-4, reads DVKVTQSSRYLVKRTGEKVFLECVQDMDHENMFWYRQDPGLGLRLIYFSYDVKMKEKGDIPEGYSVSREKKERFSLILESASTNQTSMYLCASSAVDGSLAKNIQYFGAGTRLSVL.

The chain uses TRBV5-6 and TRBJ1-1, with D uncertain. The CDR3 length is 13 residues. From germline, CDR1 is SGHDT and CDR2 YYEEEE. V shed 0 bases and J shed 7 bases, with 10 bases lying between them. CDR3 nucleotide sequence: TGTGCCAGCAGCTTGGTGGCAGCCTTTGAAGCTTTCTTT. Translated, it gives CASSLVAAFEAFF.

V is TRBV28 and J is TRBJ1-2; perhaps TRBD1 as D (6 bases). Germline V gene sequence: CDR1 MDHEN, CDR2 SYDVKM. Trimming removed 10 bases at V and 4 bases at J, with 13 bases between. CDR3 length: 12 amino acids. This chain's CDR3 is CATLDSLYGYTF. The DNA for the CDR3 is TGTGCCACCCTGGACAGCCTCTATGGCTACACCTTC.

The rearrangement links TRBV27 to TRBJ2-7; 9 bases agree with TRBD1. The germline CDR1 and CDR2 sequences are MNHEY and SMNVEV (reference sequence). This CDR3 has 15 amino acids. J lost 3 bases, V lost 6 bases, and 9 bases had no gene match. CDR3 bases: TGTGCCAGCAGCCTCTGGACAGGGGACATCTACGAGCAGTACTTC. The encoded protein is CASSLWTGDIYEQYF.

The rearrangement links TRBV10-3 to TRBJ1-2; D might be TRBD1 (6 bases). The length of the CDR3 is 13 residues. V lost 0 bases and J lost 12, with 14 bases in between. Per the germline V gene, CDR1 is ENHRY and CDR2 is SYGVKD. CDR3 in amino acids: CAISESKGGRNTF. The CDR3 region has the DNA TGTGCCATCAGTGAGTCGAAGGGGGGCAGGAACACCTTC.

In this sample, this clone turned up once. V gene TRBV25-1 combines with J gene TRBJ2-1, with a tentative D call TRBD1 (6 bases). In germline, CDR1 is MGHDK, CDR2 SYGVNS. This CDR3 is 16 amino acids long. Trimming took off 0 bases at V and 3 bases at J, with 12 bases between the two ends. The DNA of the CDR3 is TGTGCCAGCAGTGAATACAGGCAGGGGCACTACAATGAGCAGTTCTTC. Translated: CASSEYRQGHYNEQFF.

The chain uses TRBV4-2 and TRBJ2-2, with D perhaps TRBD1 (5 bases). The V and J ends lost 4 bases and 1 base respectively, with 7 bases between them. CDR1 and CDR2 from the germline V gene are LGHNA and YNFKEQ. The CDR3 totals 14 residues. The CDR3 sequence: CASSLRVNTGELFF. DNA of the CDR3: TGTGCCAGCAGCCTCAGGGTGAACACCGGGGAGCTGTTTTTT.

As DNA, the CDR3 is TGTGCCAGTAATCCGACAGGGCTGGACAATGAGCAGTTCTTC. This gives the protein CASNPTGLDNEQFF. The rearrangement links TRBV19 to TRBJ2-1; 7 positions agree with TRBD1. The trim removed 7 bases at V and 5 bases at J, leaving 8 bases unmatched. Germline V CDR1 and CDR2: LNHDA, SQIVND (reference sequence). CDR3 length: 14 amino acids. Full variable domain (outside the CDR3, taken from reference TRBV19 and TRBJ2-1): DGGITQSPKYLFRKEGQNVTLSCEQNLNHDAMYWYRQDPGQGLRLIYYSQIVNDFQKGDIAEGYSVSREKKESFPLTVTSAQKNPTAFYLCASNPTGLDNEQFFGPGTRLTVL.